This T cell receptor beta chain derives from a study of T cell responses to AZD1222 COVID-19 vaccine (dated by TCRdb to the early 2020s). For the study in its entirety: TCR sequencing covered over 230 trial participants: 200 to 220 given two doses of AZD1222 and 26 given two doses of MenACWY control vaccine. Enrollment into the trials was organized by age into subgroups of 18-55, 56-69 and 70-plus years, and those subgroups contained around 150, 28 and 57 TCR-sequenced participants, respectively. The study at large found these results: The vaccine-associated CD4 TCRs covered the entire spike protein, and the dominant responses fell in regions 160-218 and 743-854. Because no day 14 peak-response samples were available, repertoires were characterized only after the peak T cell response. Epitopes outside the regions mutated in the B.1.351 and B.1.1.7 variants were reportedly recognized by nearly half of the unique spike-specific TCRs. After two AZD1222 doses, spike-specific TCR breadth and depth were significantly higher than at day 0 and than in MenACWY recipients. The 56-69-year group was small, and its depth increase did not reach significance, likely because of low power. Conclusions about previously exposed vaccinees are limited, since just 5 to 7 AZD1222 recipients were seropositive for SARS-CoV-2 at baseline. Most participants were white British and females outnumbered males, and the authors suggested that clonal diversity may have been underestimated.

The CDR3 regions of human TCRbeta chains were analyzed by immunosequencing. In the paper's pipeline: Repertoire TCRs were checked for matches against a reference library of SARS-CoV-2-specific TCRs that had been generated using the MIRA antigen-specificity platform. Breadth was defined as the fraction of unique TCRs that were SARS-CoV-2-associated, and depth was defined as the fraction of total T cells that were SARS-CoV-2-associated. Using the MIRA data, every spike-specific TCR was mapped to the spike region that the TCR reacted to and assigned to either a CD4 or a CD8 class. Log10-transformed breadth and depth values were compared by one-way ANOVA with Sidak's multiple comparisons tests. Sourced from immuneACCESS, this table was stored by TCRdb with only in-frame sequences that have V and J called. A share of the clones is absent; for the studies checked, an unresolved V gene accounts for under half, and the remainder has no known explanation. The DNA was the basis for D and trimming; V, J and clone size are from that table. The sample records approximately 130,000 clones, around 87% of which are singletons. The top ten constitute about 2.9% of the sample.

The sample's time point label is to be understood as: about 28 days (+/-7) after the second vaccine dose. AZD1222 recipients given second doses at about 4 weeks or at about 12 weeks were pooled, since spike-specific TCR depth and breadth were not found to differ between the two schedules. Vaccinee samples were obtained from the UK trials COV001 and COV002, which included a single-blind randomized controlled phase 2/3 trial of AZD1222 (ChAdOx1 nCoV-19) in healthy adults. Trial participant PBMC samples were collected at day 0 and day 28 after the second dose for TCRbeta chain sequencing. Cut back by 2 bases and 3 bases, the V and J ends lie 4 bases apart. For CDR1 and CDR2, the germline V gene (reference sequence) lists SGHNT and YYREEE. The CDR3 covers 12 residues, taking in both the cysteine and the phenylalanine. This entry keeps only the CDR3 DNA: 36 bases, framed from base 1. As to this clone: What antigen it recognizes has not been identified. No base quality information exists; no much larger clone differs at one position.

The TCR originated in an adult who received the AZD1222 COVID-19 vaccine. Sequencing used peripheral blood, obtained 28 days after the second AZD1222 dose. The rearranged chain carries TRBV5-4 and TRBJ2-3; the D gene cannot be resolved reliably. CDR3 reads: CASSFRTDTQYF. The sequenced DNA is TGTGCCAGCAGCTTTAGGACAGATACGCAGTATTTT.